This T cell receptor beta chain was captured in a study of blood T cell repertoires in COVID-19. Overall study context: COVID-19 samples, acute and convalescent, were from the United States, Italy and Spain. Sources were T cells, B-cell-depleted T cells, or PBMCs; the material itself was cDNA or gDNA.

This clone has more than one count but fewer than ten. This table comes from immunoSEQ multiplex PCR, and its TCRdb copy is limited to in-frame clones, with some not included. The sample holds some 410,000 clones, roughly 88% seen once. The V segment lost 2 bases and the J segment 0 bases; nucleotides outside the gene matches: 14. This CDR3 has 20 residues. The clonotype comes from a woman aged 30 to 39 with acute COVID-19. The J gene is TRBJ2-1, the V gene TRBV5-3, with 10 bases that match TRBD2. TRBV5-3 is given ORF status, its function remaining uncertain. The sample comprised PBMCs or T cells enriched from blood (not recorded which). The CDR3 DNA sequence: TGTGCCAGAAGCTTTTTTACCGGGACTAGCGTAGACCTCTCCTACAATGAGCAGTTCTTC. This sequence encodes CARSFFTGTSVDLSYNEQFF.